The 10 T cell receptor beta chains given below trace back to one sample, sequenced in a study of T cells after yellow fever vaccination. Each CDR3 protein is one row after TCRdb ran MiXCR on the 5' RACE reads. The data contain approximately 69,000 distinct CDR3 sequences, 4.5% to 7.5% of them singletons. The sequencing here drew on CD4+ T cells sorted from PBMCs, taken less than 16 days after the first yellow fever vaccination. These receptor sequences come from a man aged 18 to 35 who received the YFV17D yellow fever vaccine.

This clonotype was counted many times. The chain has TRBV20-1 and TRBJ2-3, with a tentative D call TRBD2 (5 bases). Germline-derived CDR1 and CDR2 are DFQATT and SNEGSKA (reference sequence). The CDR3 totals 14 residues. Trimming pared 3 bases from V and 0 bases from J, leaving 10 bases between. The DNA for the CDR3 is TGCAGTGCTAGGGCGGTAGCGAGCACAGATACGCAGTATTTT. Translation: CSARAVASTDTQYF.

In its sample, this clonotype was seen many times. This chain connects TRBV20-1 to TRBJ2-4; TRBD2 might be the D (5 bases). This CDR3 contains 12 residues. The ends were cut back, 6 bases at V and 11 bases at J, with 17 bases in the middle. Germline values: CDR1 DFQATT, CDR2 SNEGSKA (reference sequence). The CDR3: CSASRERAFQYF. DNA of the CDR3: TGCAGTGCCTCCCGGGAACGGGCATTTCAGTACTTC.

In its sample, this clonotype was seen many times. The V and J genes are TRBV6-2 or TRBV6-3 and TRBJ2-1, with TRBD2 identical over 9 bases. The germline gives CDR1 MNHEY, CDR2 SVGEGT. CDR3 size: 15 residues. V lost 0 bases and J lost 6; bases outside the gene matches: 3. The CDR3 loop reads CASSYSSGGRNEQFF. The CDR3 DNA is TGTGCCAGCAGTTACTCTAGCGGGGGCCGCAATGAGCAGTTCTTC.

In this sample, this clonotype turned up many times. This sequence joins TRBV7-3 and TRBJ2-1, with a weak D call TRBD2 (7 bases). Per germline, CDR1 SGHTA and CDR2 FQGTGA. Trimming left V 6 bases short and J 1 base short, with 19 bases between. The CDR3 spans 17 residues. The CDR3: CASSSQGAGASYNEQFF. The CDR3 DNA reads as TGTGCCAGCAGTTCTCAGGGTGCGGGGGCTTCCTACAATGAGCAGTTCTTC.

This clonotype was counted ten times or more. The gene calls are TRBV7-2 and TRBJ1-1; no definite D call. CDR1 SGHTA and CDR2 FQGNSA come from the germline V gene. The CDR3 sequence is 14 residues long. V lost 4 bases, J lost 0 bases, and 9 bases lay in between. The DNA of the CDR3 is TGTGCCAGCAGCTCACACAGCGTGAACACTGAAGCTTTCTTT. Protein sequence: CASSSHSVNTEAFF.

This clonotype was seen many times. The CDR3 DNA sequence: TGTGCCAGCAGTTACTCGGCCTACTCTGGGGCCAACGTCCTGACTTTC. Encoded protein: CASSYSAYSGANVLTF. The chain carries TRBV6-2 or TRBV6-3 and TRBJ2-6; D ambiguous. Germline values: CDR1 MNHEY, CDR2 SVGEGT. The CDR3 contains 16 residues. The V end lost 0 bases, the J end lost 0 bases, and 6 bases lay between the germline ends.

This clonotype was counted many times. The rearrangement uses TRBV2 and TRBJ1-1, with D unresolved. The CDR3 runs 13 residues. Germline CDR1 is SNHLY and CDR2 is FYNNEI. V dropped 5 bases and J dropped 1 base, with 8 bases sitting between them. In DNA form, the CDR3 reads TGTGCCAGCAGTCAAACTACGAACACTGAAGCTTTCTTT. This sequence encodes CASSQTTNTEAFF. The full variable domain, completed using reference TRBV2 and TRBJ1-1, is EPEVTQTPSHQVTQMGQEVILRCVPISNHLYFYWYRQILGQKVEFLVSFYNNEISEKSEIFDDQFSVERPDGSNFTLKIRSTKLEDSAMYFCASSQTTNTEAFFGQGTRLTVV.

Ten or more counts support this clonotype. This chain uses TRBV9 with TRBJ1-1; D is unclear. The CDR3 is made up of 12 amino acids. With 4 bases removed from V and 1 base from J, the gap between germline ends came to 5 bases. Germline V gene sequence: CDR1 SGDLS, CDR2 YYNGEE. CDR3 protein: CASSLQNTEAFF. CDR3 sequence (DNA): TGTGCCAGCAGCCTACAGAACACTGAAGCTTTCTTT. The full variable domain, completed using reference TRBV9 and TRBJ1-1, is DSGVTQTPKHLITATGQRVTLRCSPRSGDLSVYWYQQSLDQGLQFLIQYYNGEERAKGNILERFSAQQFPDLHSELNLSSLELGDSALYFCASSLQNTEAFFGQGTRLTVV.

This clonotype has at least ten counts. The V and J genes are TRBV12-3 or TRBV12-4 and TRBJ1-2; no definite D call. The CDR3 totals 12 residues. Trimming took off 6 bases at V and 7 bases at J, with 12 bases between the two ends. This chain's CDR3 is CASSRESGGYTF. The CDR3 coding sequence is TGTGCCAGCAGCCGCGAGTCGGGTGGCTACACCTTC.

This clonotype was picked up a small number of times. J is TRBJ2-3 and V is TRBV4-3; no reliable D call. Germline V gives CDR1 LGHNA, CDR2 YSLEER. The CDR3 is 16 residues long. The V end lost 5 bases, the J end lost 1 base, and 16 bases lay between the germline ends. The CDR3, as DNA: TGCGCCAGCAGCTGGGGATTGGCCTCCCGCACAGATACGCAGTATTTT. It is translated as CASSWGLASRTDTQYF.